This paragraph covers one T cell receptor (beta chain) sequence. The data stem from a study of PD-L1 blockade in urothelial cancer. Overall study: Males with urothelial cancer arising in the bladder constituted most of the roughly 30 patients.

Clones were read by immunoSEQ multiplex PCR, and TCRdb kept only the in-frame ones, dropping some. The sample contains tens of thousands of clones, approximately 80% of which appear only once. Time point specified: pretreatment peripheral blood. It was locally advanced or metastatic urothelial carcinoma that patients had. The CDR3 runs 11 residues. V lost 8 bases and J lost 1, with 6 bases in between. The V gene's germline CDR1 is SNHLY and CDR2 FYNNEI. The source of this sequence is a man between 35 and 55 years old with urothelial cancer. The input for sequencing was PBMCs, taken around atezolizumab (anti-PD-L1) treatment. The chain couples TRBV2 to TRBJ2-7, with D possibly matching TRBD1 (6 bases). DNA of the CDR3: TGTGCCAGCCAGGGGTCCTACGAGCAGTACTTC. Its translation is CASQGSYEQYF. Looking up the rest from reference TRBV2 and TRBJ2-7 gives the full variable domain: EPEVTQTPSHQVTQMGQEVILRCVPISNHLYFYWYRQILGQKVEFLVSFYNNEISEKSEIFDDQFSVERPDGSNFTLKIRSTKLEDSAMYFCASQGSYEQYFGPGTRLTVT.